This record concerns one TCR beta chain sequence. What it recognizes is unknown. Each CDR3 protein gets one entry in TCRdb, which reprocessed the 5' RACE reads and gives no DNA. Here the sample table reports fewer than 350,000 distinct CDR3 sequences. The record originates from a study of monozygotic twins with inflammatory bowel disease. Whole-study results and caveats: Telling different T cell subtypes apart from each other was not possible.

This CDR3 has 15 residues. Germline lookup yields CDR1 SGHVS and CDR2 FQNEAQ. Sequenced sample: blood. This TCR was sampled from a human donor with ulcerative colitis or Crohn's disease, or a healthy co-twin of an affected twin (not recorded which). The gene calls are TRBV7-8 and TRBJ2-5; TCRdb gives TRBD1 as the D gene, but with no DNA this cannot be confirmed. The CDR3 sequence: CASSLIWGGGETQYF.